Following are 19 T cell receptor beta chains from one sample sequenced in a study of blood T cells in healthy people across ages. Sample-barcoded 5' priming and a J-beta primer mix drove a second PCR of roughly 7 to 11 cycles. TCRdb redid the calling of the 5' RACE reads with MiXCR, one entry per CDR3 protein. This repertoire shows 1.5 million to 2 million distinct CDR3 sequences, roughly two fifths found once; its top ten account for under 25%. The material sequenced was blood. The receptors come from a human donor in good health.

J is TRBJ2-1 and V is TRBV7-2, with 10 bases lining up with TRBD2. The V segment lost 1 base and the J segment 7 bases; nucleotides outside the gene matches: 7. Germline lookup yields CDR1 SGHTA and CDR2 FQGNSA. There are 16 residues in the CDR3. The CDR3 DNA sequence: TGTGCCAGCAGCTTAGGATCTAGCGGGGGAGGAAATGAGCAGTTCTTC. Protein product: CASSLGSSGGGNEQFF.

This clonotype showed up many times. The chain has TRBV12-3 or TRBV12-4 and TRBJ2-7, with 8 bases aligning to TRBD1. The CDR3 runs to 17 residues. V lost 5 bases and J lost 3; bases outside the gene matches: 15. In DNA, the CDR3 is TGTGCCAGCAGTGGAGGAGCAACAGGGGGATCATTCTACGAGCAGTACTTC. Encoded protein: CASSGGATGGSFYEQYF.

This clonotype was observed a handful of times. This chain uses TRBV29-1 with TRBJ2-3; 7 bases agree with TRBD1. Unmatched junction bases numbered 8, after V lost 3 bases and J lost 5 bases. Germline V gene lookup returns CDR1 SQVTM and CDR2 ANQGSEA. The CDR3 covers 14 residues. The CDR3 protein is CSVESQGMGDTQYF. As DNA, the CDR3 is TGCAGCGTTGAGTCACAGGGGATGGGAGATACGCAGTATTTT.

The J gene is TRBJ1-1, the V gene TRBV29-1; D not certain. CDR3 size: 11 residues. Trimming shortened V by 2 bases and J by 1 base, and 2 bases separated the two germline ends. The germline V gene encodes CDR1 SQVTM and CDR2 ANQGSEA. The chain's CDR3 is CSVEWNTEAFF. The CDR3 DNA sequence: TGCAGCGTTGAATGGAACACTGAAGCTTTCTTT.

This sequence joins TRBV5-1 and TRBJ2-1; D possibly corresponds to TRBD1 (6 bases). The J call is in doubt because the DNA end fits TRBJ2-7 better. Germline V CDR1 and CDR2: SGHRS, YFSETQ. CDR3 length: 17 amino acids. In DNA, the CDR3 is TGCGCCAGCAGCTTGATAGGGGGTCAGGGGTCCTACAATGAGCAGTACTTC. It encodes CASSLIGGQGSYNEQYF.

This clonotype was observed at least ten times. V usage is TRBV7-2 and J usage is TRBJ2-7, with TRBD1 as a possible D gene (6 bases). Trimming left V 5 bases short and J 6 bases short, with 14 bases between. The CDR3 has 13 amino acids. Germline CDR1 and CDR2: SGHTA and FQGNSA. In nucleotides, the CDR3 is TGTGCCAGCAGCCGACAGGCTAGGGGCGAGCAGTACTTC. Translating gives CASSRQARGEQYF.

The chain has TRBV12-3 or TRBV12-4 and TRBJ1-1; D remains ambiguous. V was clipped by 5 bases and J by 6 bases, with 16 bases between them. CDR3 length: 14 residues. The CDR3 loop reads CASSTRTYYSEAFF. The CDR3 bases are TGTGCCAGCAGTACCCGGACGTACTATTCTGAAGCTTTCTTT.

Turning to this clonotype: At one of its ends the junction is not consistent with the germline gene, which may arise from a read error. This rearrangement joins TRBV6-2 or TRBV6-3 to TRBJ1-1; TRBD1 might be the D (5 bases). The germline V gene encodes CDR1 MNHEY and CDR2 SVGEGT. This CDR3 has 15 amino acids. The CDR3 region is CVSSSEGLVNTEAFF. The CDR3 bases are TGTGTCAGCAGCTCCGAGGGACTAGTGAACACTGAAGCTTTCTTT.

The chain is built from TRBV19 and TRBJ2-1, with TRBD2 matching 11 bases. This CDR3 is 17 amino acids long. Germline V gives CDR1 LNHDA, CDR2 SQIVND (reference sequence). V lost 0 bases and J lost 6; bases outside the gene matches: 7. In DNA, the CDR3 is TGTGCCAGTAGTATAGATCAATGGGGACTAGCGGCCAATGAGCAGTTCTTC. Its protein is CASSIDQWGLAANEQFF.

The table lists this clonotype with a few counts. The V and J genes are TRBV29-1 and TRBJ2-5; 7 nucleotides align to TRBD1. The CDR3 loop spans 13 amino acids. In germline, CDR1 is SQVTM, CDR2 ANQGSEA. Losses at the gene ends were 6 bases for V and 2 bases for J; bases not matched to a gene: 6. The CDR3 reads CSVDGTVQETQYF. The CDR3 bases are TGCAGCGTGGACGGGACAGTTCAAGAGACCCAGTACTTC.

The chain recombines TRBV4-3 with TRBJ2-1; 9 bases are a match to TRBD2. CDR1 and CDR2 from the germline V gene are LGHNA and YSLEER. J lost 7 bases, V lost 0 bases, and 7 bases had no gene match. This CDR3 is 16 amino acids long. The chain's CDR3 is CASSQDWRGGRNEQFF. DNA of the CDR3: TGCGCCAGCAGCCAAGATTGGCGGGGGGGCAGGAATGAGCAGTTCTTC.

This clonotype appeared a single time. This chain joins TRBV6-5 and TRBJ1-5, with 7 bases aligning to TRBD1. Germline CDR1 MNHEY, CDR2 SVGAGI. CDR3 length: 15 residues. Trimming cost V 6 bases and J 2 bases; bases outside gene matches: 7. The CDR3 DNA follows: TGTGCCAGCAGAAAAGACAGGGCTGGCAATCAGCCCCAGCATTTT. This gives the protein CASRKDRAGNQPQHF.

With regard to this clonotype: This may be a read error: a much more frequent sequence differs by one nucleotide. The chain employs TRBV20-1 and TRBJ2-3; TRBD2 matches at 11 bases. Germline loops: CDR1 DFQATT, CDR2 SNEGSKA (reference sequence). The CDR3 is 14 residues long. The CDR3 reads CSARLAGGTYTQYF. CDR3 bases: TGCAGTGCTAGACTAGCGGGGGGCACATATACGCAGTATTTT.

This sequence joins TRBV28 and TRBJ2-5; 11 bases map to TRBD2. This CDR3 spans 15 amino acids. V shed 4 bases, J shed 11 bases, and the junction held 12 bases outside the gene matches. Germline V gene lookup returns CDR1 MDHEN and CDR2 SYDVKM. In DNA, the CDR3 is TGTGCCAGCAGTTCAGGTAGCGGGGGGGCCCCTGAGCAGTACTTC. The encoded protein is CASSSGSGGAPEQYF.

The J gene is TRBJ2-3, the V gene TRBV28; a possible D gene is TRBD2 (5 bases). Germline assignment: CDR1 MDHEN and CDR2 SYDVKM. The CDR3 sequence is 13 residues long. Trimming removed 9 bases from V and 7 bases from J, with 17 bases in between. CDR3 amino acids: CASSRGQEHTQYF. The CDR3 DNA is TGTGCCAGTTCCCGGGGTCAAGAACATACGCAGTATTTT.

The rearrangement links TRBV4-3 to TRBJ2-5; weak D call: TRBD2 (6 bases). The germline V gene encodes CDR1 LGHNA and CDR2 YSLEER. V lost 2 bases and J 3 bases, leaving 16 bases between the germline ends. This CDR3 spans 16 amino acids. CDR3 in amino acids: CASSQRGRWGEETQYF. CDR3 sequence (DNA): TGCGCCAGCAGCCAACGTGGGCGTTGGGGGGAAGAGACCCAGTACTTC.

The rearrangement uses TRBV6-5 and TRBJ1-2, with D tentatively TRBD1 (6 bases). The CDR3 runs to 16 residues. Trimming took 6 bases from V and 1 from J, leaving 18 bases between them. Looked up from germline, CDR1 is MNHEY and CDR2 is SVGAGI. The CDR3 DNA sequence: TGTGCCAGCAGCTACAGGACAGAATATTATAACTATGGCTACACCTTC. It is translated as CASSYRTEYYNYGYTF.

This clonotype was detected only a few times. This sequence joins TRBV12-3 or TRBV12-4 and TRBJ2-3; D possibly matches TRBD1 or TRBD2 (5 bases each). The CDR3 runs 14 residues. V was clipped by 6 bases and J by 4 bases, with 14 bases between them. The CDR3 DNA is TGTGCCAGCAGGGGGGTATCGGACGCAGATACGCAGTATTTT. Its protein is CASRGVSDADTQYF.

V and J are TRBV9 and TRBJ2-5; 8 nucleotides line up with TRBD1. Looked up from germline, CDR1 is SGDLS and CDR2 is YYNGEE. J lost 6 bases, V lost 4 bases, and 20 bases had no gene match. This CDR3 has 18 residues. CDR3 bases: TGTGCCAGCAGCCCGAGCCGAGTTGGACAGGGAGGCGGAAAGACCCAGTACTTC. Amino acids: CASSPSRVGQGGGKTQYF.